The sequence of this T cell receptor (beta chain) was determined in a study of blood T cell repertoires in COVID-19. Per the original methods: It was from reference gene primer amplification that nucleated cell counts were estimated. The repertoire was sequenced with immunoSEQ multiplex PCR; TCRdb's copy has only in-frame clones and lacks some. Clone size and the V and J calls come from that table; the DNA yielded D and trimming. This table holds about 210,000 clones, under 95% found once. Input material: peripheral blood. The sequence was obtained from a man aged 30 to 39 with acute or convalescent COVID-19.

The CDR3 reads CASSFWSSSYNEQFF. The CDR3, as DNA: TGTGCCAGCAGCTTCTGGTCGAGCTCCTACAATGAGCAGTTCTTC. V gene TRBV11-1 combines with J gene TRBJ2-1; D uncertain. The CDR3 is 15 amino acids. Germline V gene sequence: CDR1 SGHAT, CDR2 FQDESV (reference sequence). The V end was cut by 3 bases, the J end by 0 bases, with 9 bases between.